This T cell receptor beta chain was captured in a study of metastatic and nonmetastatic thyroid tumors. Across the study: The authors compared repertoires across blood and tumor or nodule tissue from malignant and benign thyroid patients. Study-level points and caveats: Across blood and tumor, TCR beta diversity in malignant thyroid tumors was reportedly significantly higher than in benign nodules.

Per the authors' pipeline: To classify distant metastasis in papillary thyroid cancer, a model was built from CDR3 differences across clinicopathological groups. TCRdb re-called clones via MiXCR from the PCR reads. TCRdb's processing, not the study's, gives the V and J calls here. The table lists some 39,000 clones, roughly 15% of them singletons, with 22% in the top ten. Among the patients, none had received any treatment before thyroid surgery. The V gene's germline CDR1 is SGHRS and CDR2 YFSETQ. CDR3 length: 16 amino acids. Trimming stripped 4 bases from V and 0 bases from J, with 14 bases between. With regard to this clone: The target antigen is unknown.

The receptor's source is a female donor with papillary thyroid cancer or a benign thyroid nodule (not recorded which). Some clones in this sample may be carry-over from other donors' samples. The V and J genes are TRBV5-1 and TRBJ1-3, with D unclear. Specimen: blood. CDR3 coding DNA: TGCGCCAGCAGCCCGACGGGTTCGTACTCTGGAAACACCATATATTTT. Its protein product is CASSPTGSYSGNTIYF.